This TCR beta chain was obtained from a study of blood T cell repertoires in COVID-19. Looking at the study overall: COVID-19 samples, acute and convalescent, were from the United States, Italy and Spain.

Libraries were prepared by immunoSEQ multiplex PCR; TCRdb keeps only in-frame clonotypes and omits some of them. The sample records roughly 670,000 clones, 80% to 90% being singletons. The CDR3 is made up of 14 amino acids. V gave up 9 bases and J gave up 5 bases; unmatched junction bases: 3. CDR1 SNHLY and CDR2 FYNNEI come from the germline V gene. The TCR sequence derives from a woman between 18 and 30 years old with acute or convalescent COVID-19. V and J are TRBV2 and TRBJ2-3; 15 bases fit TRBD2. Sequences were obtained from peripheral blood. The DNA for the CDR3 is TGTGCCAGTGGGACTAGCGGGGGGCAAGATACGCAGTATTTT. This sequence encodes CASGTSGGQDTQYF.